This T cell receptor (beta chain) derives from a study of T-cell reconstitution after alpha-beta-depleted transplantation in children. Study findings and constraints: It was reported that alpha-beta T cells came from several hundred expanded graft clones (about two months after transplant). It was surviving recipient T cells and thymic progenitors that gave some patients high TCRbeta diversity at day 60. Most T-cell counts and diversity one year after the transplant came from T cells that were newly produced.

The V end was cut by 3 bases, the J end by 6 bases, with 17 bases between. The CDR3 loop spans 15 amino acids. Preparation of the TCRbeta library used unique molecular identifiers. Each CDR3 protein gets one entry after TCRdb re-called the PCR reads with MiXCR. Here the sample spans approximately 270,000 distinct CDR3 sequences, roughly a quarter being singletons. This clonotype was picked up many times. The antigen is undetermined. The sample in question was PBMCs, mostly from graft donor cells, obtained 360 days after TCRalphabeta/CD19-depleted stem cell transplant. This TCR was recovered from a female patient aged 2-15 years who had a stem cell transplant for congenital amegakaryocytic thrombocytopenia, so the T cells may come from the graft donor. This chain connects TRBV12-3 or TRBV12-4 to TRBJ1-1; a possible D gene is TRBD1 (5 bases). The CDR3 DNA reads as TGTGCCAGCAGTTTTGTGGGGGACCAAAGGGCTGAAGCTTTCTTT. It translates to CASSFVGDQRAEAFF.